The 23 T cell receptor beta chains below all came from one sample that was sequenced in a study of PD-1 blockade in classical Hodgkin lymphoma. TCRdb keeps only in-frame clones here, not all; method: immunoSEQ multiplex PCR. Here the sample spans some 30,000 clones, approximately 85% being singletons. Indicated time point: cycle 4 day 1 (C4D1), after less than 7 weeks of nivolumab. Each and every patient relapsed after autologous stem cell transplantation, and patients got differing brentuximab vedotin exposure. The CD4+ T cells used were purified from thawed PBMCs through magnetic negative selection. Specimen: CD4+ T cells from blood, collected before the fourth cycle of nivolumab. The origin of the receptors is a human donor with classical Hodgkin lymphoma.

This chain uses TRBV15 with TRBJ1-5, with TRBD1 matching 8 bases. The CDR3 sequence is 17 residues long. Trimming cost V 0 bases and J 1 base; bases outside gene matches: 5. Germline V gene sequence: CDR1 LNHNV, CDR2 YYDKDF (reference sequence). CDR3 amino acids: CATSRDEDRASNQPQHF. CDR3 coding DNA: TGTGCCACCAGCAGAGATGAGGACAGGGCAAGCAATCAGCCCCAGCATTTT. Together with reference TRBV15 and TRBJ1-5, the CDR3 gives the full variable domain: DAMVIQNPRYQVTQFGKPVTLSCSQTLNHNVMYWYQQKSSQAPKLLFHYYDKDFNNEADTPDNFQSRRPNTSFCFLDIRSPGLGDTAMYLCATSRDEDRASNQPQHFGDGTRLSIL.

The chain couples TRBV19 to TRBJ2-2; 9 bases map to TRBD1. The CDR3 runs 16 residues. Germline assignment: CDR1 LNHDA and CDR2 SQIVND (reference sequence). V was pared by 6 bases and J by 3 bases, with 8 bases of the junction left unmatched. The chain's CDR3 is CASSTPQGAYTGELFF. The CDR3 nucleotides read TGTGCCAGTAGCACCCCACAGGGGGCTTACACCGGGGAGCTGTTTTTT. Together with reference TRBV19 and TRBJ2-2, the CDR3 gives the full variable domain: DGGITQSPKYLFRKEGQNVTLSCEQNLNHDAMYWYRQDPGQGLRLIYYSQIVNDFQKGDIAEGYSVSREKKESFPLTVTSAQKNPTAFYLCASSTPQGAYTGELFFGEGSRLTVL.

The chain uses TRBV15 and TRBJ1-5; no firm D call. Trimming took 3 bases from V and 2 from J, leaving 17 bases between them. Germline V gives CDR1 LNHNV, CDR2 YYDKDF (reference sequence). The CDR3 runs 17 residues. The CDR3: CATSSKVGLVRNQPQHF. The CDR3, as DNA: TGTGCCACCAGCAGCAAGGTGGGGTTGGTTCGCAATCAGCCCCAGCATTTT.

This sequence joins TRBV7-2 and TRBJ2-1, with D perhaps assigned TRBD1 or TRBD2 (5 bases each). The CDR3 contains 13 residues. Per germline, CDR1 SGHTA and CDR2 FQGNSA. Trimming cost V 1 base and J 10 bases, with 11 bases left between them. The CDR3 region is CASSLGDVREQFF. CDR3 DNA sequence: TGTGCCAGCAGCTTAGGGGACGTAAGAGAGCAGTTCTTC.

V usage is TRBV10-3 and J usage is TRBJ2-7; TRBD2 agrees at 10 bases. V lost 1 base, J lost 4 bases, and 7 bases stayed unmatched. Germline V gene lookup returns CDR1 ENHRY and CDR2 SYGVKD. CDR3 length: 16 residues. CDR3: CAISELSGRAKYEQYF. The CDR3 bases are TGTGCCATCAGTGAGTTGAGCGGGAGGGCCAAGTACGAGCAGTACTTC.

CDR3 sequence (DNA): TGTGCCAGCAGCCCGCCGACAGGCTCCTACGAGCAGTACTTC. Translation: CASSPPTGSYEQYF. The V call is TRBV7-9, the J call TRBJ2-7, with D tentatively TRBD1 (6 bases). The V end was cut by 5 bases, the J end by 0 bases, with 11 bases between. Germline V CDR1 and CDR2: SEHNR, FQNEAQ (reference sequence). There are 14 residues in the CDR3.

J is TRBJ2-7 and V is TRBV4-1, with D tentatively TRBD2 (5 bases). V shed 4 bases and J shed 2 bases, with 15 bases lying between them. In germline, CDR1 is MGHRA, CDR2 YSYEKL. The CDR3 covers 15 residues. The DNA for the CDR3 is TGCGCCAGCAGCCGGGATGATTCGAGGGCCTACGAGCAGTACTTC. Its protein is CASSRDDSRAYEQYF.

This clone was seen just once. V gene TRBV5-1 combines with J gene TRBJ2-7, with D perhaps TRBD1 or TRBD2 (5 bases each). The germline V gene has CDR1 SGHRS and CDR2 YFSETQ. The V end lost 4 bases, the J end lost 0 bases, and 11 bases lay between the germline ends. The CDR3 has 14 amino acids. The CDR3 DNA is TGCGCCAGCAGCGTCGGGACGGACTCCTACGAGCAGTACTTC. This sequence encodes CASSVGTDSYEQYF.

The rearrangement joins TRBV5-6 to TRBJ2-1; D might be TRBD2 (6 bases). Deletions cut 4 bases from V and 5 bases from J, with 16 bases between. The germline CDR1 and CDR2 sequences are SGHDT and YYEEEE. There are 15 residues in the CDR3. CDR3: CASSPKRDFHNEQFF. DNA for the CDR3: TGTGCCAGCAGCCCCAAAAGGGACTTTCACAATGAGCAGTTCTTC.

The rearrangement links TRBV29-1 to TRBJ2-7, with 12 bases matching TRBD2. V lost 7 bases to trimming and J lost 7 bases; unmatched junction nucleotides: 8. This CDR3 is built from 13 residues. Per germline, CDR1 SQVTM and CDR2 ANQGSEA. CDR3 protein: CSGGTSGLNEQYF. The CDR3 DNA reads as TGCAGCGGGGGGACTAGCGGGCTTAATGAGCAGTACTTC.

The chain employs TRBV15 and TRBJ2-5; D unresolved. CDR1 is LNHNV, CDR2 YYDKDF, per germline (reference sequence). V shed 8 bases and J shed 2 bases, with 18 bases lying between them. The CDR3 spans 15 residues. The CDR3 DNA is TGTGCCACCCGGTTTACAGCATCTCTGCAAGAGACCCAGTACTTC. Translated, it gives CATRFTASLQETQYF. Combining the CDR3 with reference TRBV15 and TRBJ2-5 gives the whole variable domain DAMVIQNPRYQVTQFGKPVTLSCSQTLNHNVMYWYQQKSSQAPKLLFHYYDKDFNNEADTPDNFQSRRPNTSFCFLDIRSPGLGDTAMYLCATRFTASLQETQYFGPGTRLLVL.

The rearrangement links TRBV2 to TRBJ2-1; 13 bases fit TRBD2. The CDR3 extends over 13 amino acids. Trimming at V came to 6 bases and at J to 10 bases, leaving 3 bases not matched to a gene. Germline-derived CDR1 and CDR2 are SNHLY and FYNNEI. CDR3 amino acids: CASRGGLAGEQFF. In DNA, the CDR3 is TGTGCCAGCAGGGGGGGACTAGCGGGAGAGCAGTTCTTC. Filled out from reference TRBV2 and TRBJ2-1, the complete variable domain reads EPEVTQTPSHQVTQMGQEVILRCVPISNHLYFYWYRQILGQKVEFLVSFYNNEISEKSEIFDDQFSVERPDGSNFTLKIRSTKLEDSAMYFCASRGGLAGEQFFGPGTRLTVL.

This chain links TRBV11-2 with TRBJ2-6; D gene uncertain. The CDR3 sequence is 14 residues long. Germline V gene lookup returns CDR1 SGHAT and CDR2 FQNNGV. V dropped 5 bases and J dropped 2 bases, with 7 bases sitting between them. The DNA for the CDR3 is TGTGCCAGCAGCCCCCGTACTGGGGCCAACGTCCTGACTTTC. This encodes CASSPRTGANVLTF.

The sample holds a few counts of this clone. The V gene is TRBV18, the J gene TRBJ1-1; 7 bases are shared with TRBD1. This CDR3 contains 14 residues. After removal of 3 bases from V and 5 bases from J, the junction contained 6 bases not matched to a gene. CDR1 is KGHSH, CDR2 LQKENI, per germline. The CDR3 DNA reads as TGTGCCAGCTCACCCGACAGGGCGGGGACTGAAGCTTTCTTT. Its translation: CASSPDRAGTEAFF.

This clone was recorded a few times. CDR3 DNA: TGTGCCAGCAGCGCCGATGAAAAACTGTTTTTT. Translation gives CASSADEKLFF. This chain uses TRBV5-4 with TRBJ1-4; no firm D call. Germline V gives CDR1 SGHNT, CDR2 YYREEE (reference sequence). Trimming stripped 4 bases from V and 6 bases from J, with 4 bases between. This CDR3 comprises 11 residues.

V gene TRBV21-1 combines with J gene TRBJ2-5; TRBD1 was called by the table and not checked on the DNA. TRBV21-1 is a listed pseudogene. The length of the CDR3 is 14 residues. CDR3 DNA sequence: TGTGCCAGCAGTACAGGACGGTGCCAAGAGACCCAGTACTTC. Translated: CASSTGRCQETQYF.

V gene TRBV18 combines with J gene TRBJ2-5; 8 bases line up with TRBD1. The CDR3 spans 14 residues. Per the germline V gene, CDR1 is KGHSH and CDR2 is LQKENI. The V gene end was trimmed by 3 bases and the J gene end by 7 bases; junction bases not matched to a gene: 7. DNA for the CDR3: TGTGCCAGCTCACCTGGGACAGGCGAAGCGACCCAGTACTTC. It encodes CASSPGTGEATQYF.

The J gene is TRBJ1-2, the V gene TRBV10-2, with TRBD1 matching over 10 bases. This CDR3 is 16 amino acids long. V shed 8 bases, J shed 6 bases, and the junction held 15 bases outside the gene matches. Germline-derived CDR1 and CDR2 are WSHSY and SAAADI. The CDR3 DNA reads as TGCGCCAGCCTCCCTCTCATTGACAGGGGGCTTCATGGCTACACCTTC. Amino acid sequence: CASLPLIDRGLHGYTF.

The chain uses TRBV28 and TRBJ1-1; possible D gene TRBD1, 5 bases. From germline, CDR1 is MDHEN and CDR2 SYDVKM. V lost 6 bases to trimming and J lost 4 bases, with 12 bases between them. The CDR3 totals 13 residues. CDR3 residues: CASSPAGGTEAFF. The CDR3, as DNA: TGTGCCAGCAGCCCGGCCGGGGGCACTGAAGCTTTCTTT.

V is TRBV6-1 and J is TRBJ1-5; D is uncertain. This CDR3 contains 13 residues. Trimming pared 4 bases from V and 4 bases from J, leaving 8 bases between. The germline V gene encodes CDR1 MNHNS and CDR2 SASEGT. The CDR3 DNA reads as TGTGCCAGCAGTGCACTGGGTAATCAGCCCCAGCATTTT. Translation gives CASSALGNQPQHF.

The CDR3 protein is CASSPSGTSGYNEQFF. CDR3 coding DNA: TGTGCCAGCAGTCCCTCCGGGACTAGCGGATACAATGAGCAGTTCTTC. The rearrangement links TRBV7-9 to TRBJ2-1, with TRBD2 matching over 11 bases. The CDR3 consists of 16 residues. The germline V gene has CDR1 SEHNR and CDR2 FQNEAQ (reference sequence). V lost 6 bases and J lost 4; bases outside the gene matches: 8.

V usage is TRBV29-1 and J usage is TRBJ2-1; 16 bases are a match to TRBD2. The J segment lost 4 bases and the V segment lost 7 bases, leaving 1 base of the junction unmatched. The CDR3 sequence is 14 residues long. The V gene's germline CDR1 is SQVTM and CDR2 ANQGSEA. The CDR3 DNA reads TGCAGCGGGGGACTAGCGGGAGGGTACAATGAGCAGTTCTTC. As protein: CSGGLAGGYNEQFF.

The rearrangement uses TRBV15 and TRBJ1-1, with D unclear. Germline assignment: CDR1 LNHNV and CDR2 YYDKDF (reference sequence). CDR3 size: 14 residues. V was trimmed by 0 bases and J by 2 bases, leaving 7 bases between them. Written as DNA, the CDR3 is TGTGCCACCAGCAGAGATTTAGAAAACACTGAAGCTTTCTTT. This codes for CATSRDLENTEAFF.